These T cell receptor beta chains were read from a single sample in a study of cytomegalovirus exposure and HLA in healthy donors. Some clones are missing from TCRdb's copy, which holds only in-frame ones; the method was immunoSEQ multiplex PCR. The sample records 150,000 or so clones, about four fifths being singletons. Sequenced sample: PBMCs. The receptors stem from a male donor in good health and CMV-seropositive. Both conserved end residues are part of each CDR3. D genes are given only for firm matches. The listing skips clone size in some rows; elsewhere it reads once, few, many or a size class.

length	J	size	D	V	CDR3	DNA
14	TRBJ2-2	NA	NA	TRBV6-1	CASSGSGYTGELFF	TGTGCCAGCAGTGGGTCCGGGTACACCGGGGAGCTGTTTTTT
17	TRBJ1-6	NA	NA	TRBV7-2	CASSLGRSGRRGSPLHF	TGTGCCAGCAGCTTAGGTCGCTCGGGCAGGCGGGGCTCACCCCTCCACTTT
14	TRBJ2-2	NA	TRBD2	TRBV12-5	CASGLWGGTGELFF	TGTGCTAGTGGTTTGTGGGGGGGCACCGGGGAGCTGTTTTTT
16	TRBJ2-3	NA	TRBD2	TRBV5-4	CASSLQLAGYTDTQYF	TGTGCCAGCAGCTTGCAACTAGCGGGTTACACAGATACGCAGTATTTT
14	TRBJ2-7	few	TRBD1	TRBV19	CASSLGTGAYEQYF	TGTGCCAGTAGTCTTGGGACAGGGGCGTACGAGCAGTACTTC
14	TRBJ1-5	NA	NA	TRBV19	CASTPDTSRIAQHF	TGTGCCAGTACCCCAGACACCTCTCGGATAGCCCAGCATTTT
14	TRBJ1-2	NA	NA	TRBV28	CASSSPSGRGGYTF	TGTGCCAGCAGTTCCCCGTCGGGGAGAGGTGGCTACACCTTC
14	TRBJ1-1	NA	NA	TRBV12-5	CASGPDGKNTEAFF	TGTGCTAGTGGTCCGGACGGGAAGAACACTGAAGCTTTCTTT
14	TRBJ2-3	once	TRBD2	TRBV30	CAWSVGGGMDTQYF	TGTGCCTGGAGTGTAGGCGGGGGGATGGATACGCAGTATTTT
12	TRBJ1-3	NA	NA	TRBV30	CATRTGGNTIYF	TGTGCCACCAGGACTGGTGGAAACACCATATATTTT
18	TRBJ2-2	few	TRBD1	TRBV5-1	CASSQSLVGTENTGELFF	TGCGCCAGCAGCCAATCTCTAGTTGGGACAGAAAACACCGGGGAGCTGTTTTTT
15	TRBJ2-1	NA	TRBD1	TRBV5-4	CASSQYRGPYNEQFF	TGTGCCAGCAGCCAGTACAGGGGCCCCTACAATGAGCAGTTCTTC
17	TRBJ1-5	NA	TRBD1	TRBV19	CASSGQPGTGVHQPQHF	TGTGCCAGTAGTGGGCAACCCGGGACAGGAGTTCATCAGCCCCAGCATTTT
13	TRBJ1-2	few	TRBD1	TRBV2	CASSLWTGDGYTF	TGTGCCAGCAGCCTGTGGACAGGGGATGGCTACACCTTC
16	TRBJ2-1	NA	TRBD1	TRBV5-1	CASSLPGQGSFNEQFF	TGCGCCAGCAGCCTACCAGGACAGGGTTCGTTCAATGAGCAGTTCTTC
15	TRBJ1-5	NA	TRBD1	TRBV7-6	CASSLGTGDNQPQHF	TGTGCCAGCAGCTTAGGGACAGGGGATAATCAGCCCCAGCATTTT
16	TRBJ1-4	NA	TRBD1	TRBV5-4	CASSLRTGTGNEKLFF	TGTGCCAGCAGCTTGAGGACCGGGACAGGAAATGAAAAACTGTTTTTT
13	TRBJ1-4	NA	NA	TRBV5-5	CASSPGVNEKLFF	TGTGCCAGCAGCCCGGGGGTTAATGAAAAACTGTTTTTT
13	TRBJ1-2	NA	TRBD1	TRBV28	CASSSGTGGGYTF	TGTGCCAGCAGTTCAGGGACAGGGGGAGGCTACACCTTC
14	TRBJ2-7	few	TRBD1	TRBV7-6	CASSLEDRGREQYF	TGTGCCAGCAGCTTAGAGGACAGGGGGCGAGAGCAGTACTTC
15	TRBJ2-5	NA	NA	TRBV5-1	CASSLEPSGSETQYF	TGCGCCAGCAGCTTGGAACCCTCAGGTTCCGAGACCCAGTACTTC
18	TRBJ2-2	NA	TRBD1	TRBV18	CASSPSINRGLNTGELFF	TGTGCCAGCTCACCCTCCATTAACAGGGGGCTCAACACCGGGGAGCTGTTTTTT
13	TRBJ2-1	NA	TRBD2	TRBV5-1	CASSPTSVREQFF	TGCGCCAGCAGCCCGACTAGCGTTCGTGAGCAGTTCTTC
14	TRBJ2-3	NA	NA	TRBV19	CASSLDSSTDTQYF	TGTGCCAGTAGTTTGGACAGTAGTACAGATACGCAGTATTTT
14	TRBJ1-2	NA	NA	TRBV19	CASSIWDTNYGYTF	TGTGCCAGTAGTATTTGGGACACGAACTATGGCTACACCTTC
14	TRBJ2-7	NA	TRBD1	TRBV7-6	CASSLGQGVLEQYF	TGTGCCAGCAGCTTGGGACAGGGGGTTCTCGAGCAGTACTTC
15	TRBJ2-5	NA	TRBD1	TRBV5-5	CASSIDRGPQETQYF	TGTGCCAGCAGCATAGACAGGGGGCCCCAAGAGACCCAGTACTTC
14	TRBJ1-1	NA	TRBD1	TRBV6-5	CASSSTGPNTEAFF	TGTGCCAGCAGTTCGACAGGGCCGAACACTGAAGCTTTCTTT
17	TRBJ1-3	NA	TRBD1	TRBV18	CASSPMGQISSGNTIYF	TGTGCCAGCTCACCAATGGGACAGATCAGCTCTGGAAACACCATATATTTT
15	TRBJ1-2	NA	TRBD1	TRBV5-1	CASSVGQGLGYGYTF	TGCGCCAGCAGCGTGGGACAGGGTCTCGGCTATGGCTACACCTTC
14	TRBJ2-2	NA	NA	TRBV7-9	CASRILRGAGELFF	TGTGCCAGCAGGATCCTCAGGGGGGCCGGGGAGCTGTTTTTT
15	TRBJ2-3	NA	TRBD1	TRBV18	CASSPRDRGTDTQYF	TGTGCCAGCTCACCCCGGGACAGGGGGACAGATACGCAGTATTTT
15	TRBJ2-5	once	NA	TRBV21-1	CASSNTKREGETQYF	TGTGCCAGCAGCAATACCAAGCGGGAGGGGGAGACCCAGTACTTC
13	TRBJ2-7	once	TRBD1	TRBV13	CASSRTGVGEQYF	TGTGCCAGCAGCCGTACAGGGGTGGGCGAGCAGTACTTC
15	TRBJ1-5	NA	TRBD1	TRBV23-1	CASSSPGQGNQPQHF	TGCGCCAGCTCCTCACCTGGACAGGGCAATCAGCCCCAGCATTTT
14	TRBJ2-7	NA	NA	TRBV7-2	CASSRGGGPYEQYF	TGTGCCAGCAGCCGCGGCGGGGGCCCCTACGAGCAGTACTTC
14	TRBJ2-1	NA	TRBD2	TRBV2	CASKARGVYNEQFF	TGTGCCAGCAAGGCGCGGGGGGTTTACAATGAGCAGTTCTTC
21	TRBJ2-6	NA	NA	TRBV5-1	CASSSPLGRGISASGANVLTF	TGCGCCAGCAGCTCCCCTTTGGGGCGGGGAATCAGCGCCTCTGGGGCCAACGTCCTGACTTTC
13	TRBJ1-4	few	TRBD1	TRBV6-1	CASGGTGILGLFF	TGTGCCAGCGGCGGGACAGGAATCCTTGGACTGTTTTTT
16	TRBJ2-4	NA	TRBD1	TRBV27	CASSSNDRGYKNSQYF	TGTGCCAGCAGTTCAAACGACAGGGGATATAAAAACAGTCAGTACTTC
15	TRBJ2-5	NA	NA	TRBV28	CASSPPRRLKETQYF	TGTGCCAGCAGTCCCCCGAGGCGGCTCAAGGAGACCCAGTACTTC
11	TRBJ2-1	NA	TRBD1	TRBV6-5	CASTYRDRKFF	TGTGCCAGCACTTACAGGGACAGGAAGTTCTTC
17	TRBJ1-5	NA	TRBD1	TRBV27	CASSPLTTGNSNQPQHF	TGTGCCAGCAGTCCGCTCACGACAGGGAATAGCAATCAGCCCCAGCATTTT
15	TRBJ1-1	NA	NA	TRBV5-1	CASSLVQGRGTEAFF	TGCGCCAGCAGCTTAGTACAGGGTCGAGGAACTGAAGCTTTCTTT
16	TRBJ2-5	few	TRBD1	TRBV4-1	CASSPARTGLQETQYF	TGCGCCAGCAGCCCCGCCCGGACAGGGCTTCAAGAGACCCAGTACTTC
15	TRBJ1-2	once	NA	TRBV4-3	CASSQDPGGEYGYTF	TGCGCCAGCAGCCAAGATCCCGGCGGAGAGTATGGCTACACCTTC
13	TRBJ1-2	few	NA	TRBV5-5	CASSLQDIYGYTF	TGTGCCAGCAGCTTACAGGATATCTATGGCTACACCTTC
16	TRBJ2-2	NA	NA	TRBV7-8	CASSLMGGGNTGELFF	TGTGCCAGCAGCTTAATGGGAGGTGGGAACACCGGGGAGCTGTTTTTT
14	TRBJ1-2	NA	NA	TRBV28	CASSLLTEVYGYTF	TGTGCCAGCAGTTTATTAACAGAAGTCTATGGCTACACCTTC
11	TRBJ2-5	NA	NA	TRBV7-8	CASSFRETQYF	TGTGCCAGCAGCTTTCGGGAGACCCAGTACTTC
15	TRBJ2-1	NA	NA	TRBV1	CTSSPRRGGRDEQFF	TGCACCAGCAGCCCCCGGAGGGGGGGCAGGGATGAGCAGTTCTTC
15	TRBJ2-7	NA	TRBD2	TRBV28	CASRASSAGVVEQYF	TGTGCCAGCAGGGCCTCGAGCGCGGGAGTGGTCGAGCAGTACTTC
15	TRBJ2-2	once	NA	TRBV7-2	CASSVSSGNTGELFF	TGTGCCAGCAGCGTCAGTTCAGGGAATACCGGGGAGCTGTTTTTT
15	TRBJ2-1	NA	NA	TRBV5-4	CASSLSANAGGEQFF	TGTGCCAGCAGCTTGTCGGCCAACGCCGGAGGTGAGCAGTTCTTC
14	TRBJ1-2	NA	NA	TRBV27	CASSSQGSSYGYTF	TGTGCCAGCAGTTCCCAGGGCTCCTCCTATGGCTACACCTTC
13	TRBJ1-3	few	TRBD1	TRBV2	CASSWDREDTIYF	TGTGCCAGCAGTTGGGACAGGGAGGACACCATATATTTT
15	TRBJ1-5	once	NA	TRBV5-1	CASSLGQSPNQPQHF	TGCGCCAGCAGCTTGGGACAGAGTCCCAATCAGCCCCAGCATTTT
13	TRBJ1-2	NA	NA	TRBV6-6	CASSTYQDYGYTF	TGTGCCAGCAGCACTTATCAGGACTATGGCTACACCTTC
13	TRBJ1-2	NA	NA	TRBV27	CASSPDKLYGYTF	TGTGCCAGCAGTCCAGACAAGCTCTATGGCTACACCTTC